This TCR beta chain came from a study of response to subunit inactivated influenza vaccine. Study-wide points: There was a suggestion from the authors that each seasonal influenza vaccination recruits few new T cells.

TCRdb re-called the RT-PCR reads with MiXCR, one entry per CDR3 protein. There are 500,000 to 550,000 distinct CDR3 sequences in the sample; 7.6% occur only once, and 13% lies in the top ten. This clonotype was seen more than once but under ten times. The target antigen is unknown. The CDR3 extends over 9 amino acids. Trimming left V 7 bases short and J 10 bases short, with 10 bases between. Germline V CDR1 and CDR2: SQVTM, ANQGSEA. The TCR was taken from a man between 50 and 69 years old who received an inactivated influenza vaccine. The chain recombines TRBV29-1 with TRBJ1-1; possible D gene TRBD1, 5 bases. The material sequenced was PBMCs from blood, taken around 25 months after vaccination. CDR3 DNA: TGCAGCGCCAGGGTACGAGCTTTCTTT. This sequence encodes CSARVRAFF.